The rows below give T cell receptor beta chains drawn from one sample of a study of blood T cell repertoires in COVID-19. Data came from immunoSEQ multiplex PCR; TCRdb stores just in-frame clones and leaves some out. The sample lists under 300,000 clones; 65% to 90% were seen once. Sequences were obtained from peripheral blood. The source of these receptors is a woman in her thirties or forties who had recovered from COVID-19. CDR3s include the opening cysteine and the closing phenylalanine or tryptophan. D genes are given only for firm matches.

V gene: TRBV2; J gene: TRBJ2-7; D gene: -; CDR3 protein: CASIDSRTVAYEQYF; CDR3 DNA: TGTGCCAGCATCGACAGTCGGACGGTAGCATACGAGCAGTACTTC
V gene: TRBV10-2; J gene: TRBJ2-3; D gene: -; CDR3 protein: CASSESPSGTDTQYF; CDR3 DNA: TGCGCCAGCAGTGAGTCGCCTAGTGGCACAGATACGCAGTATTTT
V gene: TRBV7-9; J gene: TRBJ2-1; D gene: -; CDR3 protein: CASSYPQGGNEQFF; CDR3 DNA: TGTGCCAGCAGCTACCCACAGGGAGGGAATGAGCAGTTCTTC
V gene: TRBV3-1/TRBV3-2; J gene: TRBJ1-2; D gene: -; CDR3 protein: CASSHLLTANYGYTF; CDR3 DNA: TGTGCCAGCAGCCATCTCTTAACAGCTAACTATGGCTACACCTTC
V gene: TRBV7-9; J gene: TRBJ1-6; D gene: TRBD1; CDR3 protein: CASSLGTGTGDAPLHF; CDR3 DNA: TGTGCCAGCAGCTTAGGAACCGGGACAGGGGACGCACCTCTCCACTTT
V gene: TRBV23-1; J gene: TRBJ2-1; D gene: TRBD2; CDR3 protein: CARSRVAGGPKQFF; CDR3 DNA: TGCGCCAGGAGTCGGGTAGCGGGGGGGCCGAAGCAGTTCTTC
V gene: TRBV6-5; J gene: TRBJ2-2; D gene: -; CDR3 protein: CASSYSGGLVTGELFF; CDR3 DNA: TGTGCCAGCAGTTACTCGGGGGGGCTGGTCACCGGGGAGCTGTTTTTT
V gene: TRBV25-1; J gene: TRBJ1-4; D gene: -; CDR3 protein: CASSEFNRGKLFF; CDR3 DNA: TGTGCCAGCAGTGAATTTAATCGGGGGAAACTGTTTTTT
V gene: TRBV6-5; J gene: TRBJ2-5; D gene: -; CDR3 protein: CASSYQSGEETQYF; CDR3 DNA: TGTGCCAGCAGTTACCAGTCAGGGGAAGAGACCCAGTACTTC
V gene: TRBV29-1; J gene: TRBJ1-1; D gene: TRBD1; CDR3 protein: CSAEGQLNTEAFF; CDR3 DNA: TGCAGCGCAGAGGGACAGCTGAACACTGAAGCTTTCTTT
V gene: TRBV18; J gene: TRBJ1-1; D gene: -; CDR3 protein: CASSPPGGTEAFF; CDR3 DNA: TGTGCCAGCTCACCGCCGGGGGGCACTGAAGCTTTCTTT
V gene: TRBV9; J gene: TRBJ1-3; D gene: TRBD1; CDR3 protein: CASSVEAGGSGNTIYF; CDR3 DNA: TGTGCCAGCAGCGTAGAAGCAGGGGGCAGTGGAAACACCATATATTTT
V gene: TRBV13; J gene: TRBJ2-2; D gene: -; CDR3 protein: CASSVASRDTYTGELFF; CDR3 DNA: TGTGCCAGCAGCGTAGCGAGCCGGGACACCTACACCGGGGAGCTGTTTTTT
V gene: TRBV30; J gene: TRBJ2-2; D gene: TRBD2; CDR3 protein: CAWKMGLAGTGELFF; CDR3 DNA: TGTGCCTGGAAAATGGGACTAGCTGGCACCGGGGAGCTGTTTTTT
V gene: TRBV29-1; J gene: TRBJ2-7; D gene: TRBD1; CDR3 protein: CSGGTAYEQYF; CDR3 DNA: TGCAGCGGGGGGACAGCCTACGAGCAGTACTTC